The source of this TCR beta chain is a study of blood T cell repertoires in COVID-19 (dated by TCRdb to the early 2020s). Looking at the study overall: Samples covering the acute and convalescent phases of COVID-19 were provided by collaborators in the United States, Italy and Spain. Subjects who had been exposed to COVID-19, were actively infected with it, or had recovered from it provided the deeply sampled blood TCRbeta repertoires that made up the dataset. Sample metadata almost always included a de-identified subject ID, COVID-19 status, age in years and sex. The material from the prospective study consisted of cDNA or gDNA derived from T cells, B-cell-depleted T cells, or PBMCs. The repertoires were released in a freely available public database intended as a resource for research on the immune response to SARS-CoV-2. Where available, HLA class I and class II types were taken from metadata supplied by the sample provider and were not determined by assay-based typing. The samples were drawn from the first 160 participants of the ongoing ImmuneRACE study and from 1,254 subjects provided by 6 global collaborators.

One collaborating source in Seattle enrolled patients while the patients were actively infected and followed the patients over time throughout the course of disease. The collaborating institutions used their own protocols to collect whole blood in K2EDTA tubes. For TCRbeta analysis, collaborators shipped samples in one of three forms: frozen whole blood, isolated PBMCs, or DNA extracted from either of those sample types. CDR1 WSHSY and CDR2 SAAADI are derived from the germline V gene. The CDR3 numbers 14 residues from cysteine through phenylalanine. Only CDR3 DNA remains: 42 bases, in frame from the first base. V ends up 6 bases short and J 8 bases short, with an unmatched junction base count of 5. What the authors observed across the whole study: How much clinical and demographic metadata was included differed by source and by participant, and the metadata was provided uncurated.

To note about this clone: Its antigen specificity is not known. The sample holds no much larger clone one base away, and base qualities are not on file.

TCRbeta CDR3 regions were amplified from genomic DNA by means of the immunoSEQ Assay, a bias-controlled multiplex PCR. As for how the authors treated the data: Within the assay, amplification of reference gene primers was used to estimate how many nucleated cells each sample contained. Sequence reads were collapsed and filtered to measure the absolute abundance of every unique TCRbeta CDR3 rearrangement. For each sample, productive Simpson clonality was calculated by taking the square root of Simpson's diversity index across productive rearrangements. Entries here come from immuneACCESS through TCRdb and include only in-frame sequences with V and J called. Some clones fail to appear in such tables; in the studies checked, an unresolved V gene covers under half of the shortfall, and the cause of the remainder is unknown. Clone size and V and J calls were adopted from that table, with D and trimming inferred from the DNA. For this sample there are 100,000 to 150,000 clones; 81% appear just once. Of the sample, about 15% is held by the ten largest clones.

This sequence uses TRBV10-2 and TRBJ2-2, and 11 junctional nucleotides match TRBD1. The sequence was obtained from a man aged 25-45 years with COVID-19, enrolled during active disease. The material sequenced was peripheral blood. The sequenced DNA is TGCGCCAGCAGCCGAGGACAGGGGGCGGGGGAGCTGTTTTTT. Its protein product is CASSRGQGAGELFF.